This is a list of T cell receptor beta chains from one sample in a study of PD-1 blockade in classical Hodgkin lymphoma. The table came from immunoSEQ multiplex PCR; TCRdb's copy has only in-frame clones and leaves some out. The table includes 40,000 to 65,000 clones, 81% detected once. Sequenced material: peripheral blood mononuclear cells (PBMCs), taken at baseline. The receptors originated from a human donor with classical Hodgkin lymphoma. Both conserved end residues are trimmed from each CDR3. The D gene is left open where the match is weak.

CDR3 protein | CDR3 length | D gene | J gene | V gene
ASRKQGSSYNEQF | 13 | . | TRBJ2-1 | TRBV27
AWSLPSGANVLT | 12 | . | TRBJ2-6 | TRBV30
ASSFGQGFTDTQY | 13 | TRBD1 | TRBJ2-3 | TRBV5-1
ASRALGLANTGELF | 14 | TRBD2 | TRBJ2-2 | TRBV23-1
ASTLPRANYGYT | 12 | . | TRBJ1-2 | TRBV7-2
ASSDSTSVRDEQF | 13 | . | TRBJ2-1 | TRBV6-4
ASSDYGTRPAY | 11 | . | TRBJ2-4 | TRBV5-1
ASSLVGVGDEQY | 12 | . | TRBJ2-7 | TRBV7-2
ASITRTRVAYGYT | 13 | . | TRBJ1-2 | TRBV2
ASSYSKSSNQPQH | 13 | . | TRBJ1-5 | TRBV6-5
VRSLAGGYT | 9 | . | TRBJ1-2 | TRBV7-5